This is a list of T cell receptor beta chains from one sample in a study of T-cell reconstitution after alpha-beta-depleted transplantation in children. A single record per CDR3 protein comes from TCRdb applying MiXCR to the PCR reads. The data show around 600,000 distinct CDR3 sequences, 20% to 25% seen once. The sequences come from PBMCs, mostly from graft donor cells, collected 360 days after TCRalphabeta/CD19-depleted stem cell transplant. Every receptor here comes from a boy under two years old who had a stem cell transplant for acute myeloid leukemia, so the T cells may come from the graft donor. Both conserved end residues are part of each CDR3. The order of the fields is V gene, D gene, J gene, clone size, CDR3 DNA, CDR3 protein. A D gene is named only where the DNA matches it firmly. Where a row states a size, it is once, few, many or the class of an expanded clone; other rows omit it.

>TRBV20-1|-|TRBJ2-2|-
TGCAGTGCTAGAGATAGGGCAGGGACGGGGGAGCTGTTTTTT
CSARDRAGTGELFF
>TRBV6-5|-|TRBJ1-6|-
TGTGCCAGCAGCCCCGGGGTCCACTATTCACCCCTCCACTTT
CASSPGVHYSPLHF
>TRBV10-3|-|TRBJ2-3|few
TGTGCCATCAGTGAGTCGGAAGCTAGCCGAGATACGCAGTATTTT
CAISESEASRDTQYF
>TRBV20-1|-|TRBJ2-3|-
TGCAGTGCTAGGTCCGCCTACCCTAGTACAGATACGCAGTATTTT
CSARSAYPSTDTQYF
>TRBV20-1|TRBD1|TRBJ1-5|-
TGCAGTGCTTCGGACAGGGATAATCAGCCCCAGCATTTT
CSASDRDNQPQHF
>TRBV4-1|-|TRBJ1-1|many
TGCGCCAGCAGCCAAGAGTGGGGCTTACTCATGAACACTGAAGCTTTCTTT
CASSQEWGLLMNTEAFF
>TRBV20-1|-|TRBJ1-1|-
TGCAGTGCTTTTCCGGGACAAACGAACACTGAAGCTTTCTTT
CSAFPGQTNTEAFF
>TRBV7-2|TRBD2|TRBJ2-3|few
TGTGCCAGCAGCTGGCGGGGGGGCCGGGGCACAGATACGCAGTATTTT
CASSWRGGRGTDTQYF
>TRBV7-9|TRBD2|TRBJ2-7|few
TGTGCCAGCAGCCGCCCGGGGGGACGGTTGGTCTACGAGCAGTACTTC
CASSRPGGRLVYEQYF
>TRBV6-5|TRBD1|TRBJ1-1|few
TGTGCCAGCAGTTTTGTCCAGGGACAGGGCACTGAAGCTTTCTTT
CASSFVQGQGTEAFF
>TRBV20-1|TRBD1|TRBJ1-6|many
TGCAGTGCTAGAGTCCCCGGACAGGGTCGAAGTTCACCCCTCCACTTT
CSARVPGQGRSSPLHF
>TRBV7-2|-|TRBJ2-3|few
TGTGCCAGCAGCTTAGACTTAGTCACGCAGTATTTT
CASSLDLVTQYF
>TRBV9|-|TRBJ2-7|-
TGTGCCAGCAGCCGACAGGACGCCTACGAGCAGTACTTC
CASSRQDAYEQYF
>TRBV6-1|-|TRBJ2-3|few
TGTGCCAGCAGTCCCGCAGGCTTGGGTACGCAGTATTTT
CASSPAGLGTQYF
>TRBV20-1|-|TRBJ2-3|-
TGCAGTGCTCGTGGCCCCAATGGAGCGGTAAACACAGATACGCAGTATTTT
CSARGPNGAVNTDTQYF
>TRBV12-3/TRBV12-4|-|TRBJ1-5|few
TGTGCCAGCCGCGGGGGGGGGCCGAGCAATCAGCCCCAGCATTTT
CASRGGGPSNQPQHF
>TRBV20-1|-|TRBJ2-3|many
TGCAGTGCTAGGATTTCGGGACTCACAGATACGCAGTATTTT
CSARISGLTDTQYF
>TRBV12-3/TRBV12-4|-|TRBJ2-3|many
TGTGCCAGCAGTTTCTCCACTAGTGATACGCAGTATTTT
CASSFSTSDTQYF
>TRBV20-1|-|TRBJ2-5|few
TGCAGTGCCCGTATGAAGGCGTTCGGCGAGACCCAGTACTTC
CSARMKAFGETQYF
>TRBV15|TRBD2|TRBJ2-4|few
TGTGCCACCGGGAGCGATAGCGGGGAAAACATTCAGTACTTC
CATGSDSGENIQYF
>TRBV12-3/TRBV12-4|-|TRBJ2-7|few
TGTGCCAGCAGTTCCCCCCAGGGAGGCAACGAGCAGTACTTC
CASSSPQGGNEQYF
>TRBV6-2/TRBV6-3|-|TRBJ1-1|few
TGTGCCAGCAGAAAGGGGGGCCAAGCTTTCTTT
CASRKGGQAFF
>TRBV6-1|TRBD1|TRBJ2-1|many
TGTGCCAGCGGACGACAGGGGCTTAGGAATGAGCAGTTCTTC
CASGRQGLRNEQFF
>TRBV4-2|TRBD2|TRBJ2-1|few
TGTGCCAGCAGCAAGCCGAGCGGGGGGGTTTACAATGAGCAGTTCTTC
CASSKPSGGVYNEQFF
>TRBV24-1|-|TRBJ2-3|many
TGTGCCACCAGTGACCGTCAAGGGGTCACAGATACGCAGTATTTT
CATSDRQGVTDTQYF
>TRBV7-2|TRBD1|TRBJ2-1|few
TGTGCCAGCAGTCAGGACAGGAAAGCCTACAATGAGCAGTTCTTC
CASSQDRKAYNEQFF
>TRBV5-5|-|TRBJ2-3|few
TGTGCCAGCCTCCTGGGGAGCACAGATACGCAGTATTTT
CASLLGSTDTQYF
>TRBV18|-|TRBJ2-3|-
TGTGCCAGCTCACCTCCTAAGGATACGCAGTATTTT
CASSPPKDTQYF
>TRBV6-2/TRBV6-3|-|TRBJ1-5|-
TGTGCCAGCAGTTATGTTAGCAATCAGCCCCAGCATTTT
CASSYVSNQPQHF
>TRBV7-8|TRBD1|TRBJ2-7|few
TGTGCCAGCAGCTCACTGGGACAGGGGATCTACGAGCAGTACTTC
CASSSLGQGIYEQYF
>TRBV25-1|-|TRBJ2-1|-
TGTGCCAGCAGTGCTCCTCCGAGGGGGGGGTCCTACAATGAGCAGTTCTTC
CASSAPPRGGSYNEQFF
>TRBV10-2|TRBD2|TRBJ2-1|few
TGCGCCAGCAGTGATTCAGGGAGGGATGAGCAGTTCTTC
CASSDSGRDEQFF
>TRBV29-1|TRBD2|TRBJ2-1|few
TGCAGCGTTGCTGCACTAGCGGGGGGCAGGAATGAGCAGTTCTTC
CSVAALAGGRNEQFF
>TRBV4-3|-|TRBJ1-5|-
TGCGCCAGCAGCCAAGATCATGGCGGGAGCAATCAGCCCCAGCATTTT
CASSQDHGGSNQPQHF
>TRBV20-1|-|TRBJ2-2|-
TGCAGTACAGCGGAGGCCGGGGAGCTGTTTTTT
CSTAEAGELFF
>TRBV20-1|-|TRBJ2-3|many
TGCAGTGCTAGAGGGGGGGCGGGTAGCACAGATACGCAGTATTTT
CSARGGAGSTDTQYF
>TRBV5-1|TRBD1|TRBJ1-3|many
TGCGCCAGCAGCTCTCTCGGGACAGCTGGAAACACCATATATTTT
CASSSLGTAGNTIYF
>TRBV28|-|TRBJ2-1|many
TGTGCCAGCAGTTCGGGGGGCCTTCTTTACAATGAGCAGTTCTTC
CASSSGGLLYNEQFF
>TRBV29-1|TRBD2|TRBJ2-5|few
TGCAGCGTTGATATCGGTCTAGCGGGGGGCCAAGAGACCCAGTACTTC
CSVDIGLAGGQETQYF
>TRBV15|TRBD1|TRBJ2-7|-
TGTGCCACCAGCAGGGACGGAGGACAGGGGACCTACGAGCAGTACTTC
CATSRDGGQGTYEQYF
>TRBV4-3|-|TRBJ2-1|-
TGCGCCAGCAGTCCGAACCAGGCTCATGAGCAGTTCTTC
CASSPNQAHEQFF